This paragraph covers one TCR beta chain sequence. What it binds is unknown. Each TRB cDNA library was prepared by 5' RACE (with UMI labels). TCRdb reanalyzed the 5' RACE reads, giving one entry per CDR3 protein sequence and no DNA. In total, the table holds about 40,000 distinct CDR3 sequences. This entry comes from a study of CXCR3-negative and CXCR3-positive naive CD8 T cells. Across the study: A total of some 130 million TRB reads was generated, with about 1.5 +/- 0.3 million per library. General study findings and limits: Diversity in memory CD8+ cells fell much lower than the comparably high levels seen in both naive subsets. Most assays were run on fresh PBMCs (CXCR3 expression partially decreased after cryopreservation). CXCR3-negative and CXCR3-positive naive cells shared comparable TRBV-TRBJ usage, but memory cells did not.

The CDR3 totals 16 residues. The material sequenced was memory CD8+ T cells from blood. This chain connects TRBV12-3 or TRBV12-4 to TRBJ1-5; TCRdb's D call of TRBD1 is untestable without DNA. This TCR was recovered from a human donor in good health. Some clones in this sample may be carry-over from other donors' samples. CDR3 sequence: CASSFGGRGINQPQHF.